The rows below give T cell receptor beta chains drawn from one sample of a study of blood T cell repertoires in COVID-19. Some clones are missing from TCRdb's copy, which holds only in-frame ones; the method was immunoSEQ multiplex PCR. The sample lists 300,000 to 350,000 clones; around 90% were seen once. Sequenced input: peripheral blood. The receptors derive from a woman in her thirties or forties with COVID-19, enrolled during active disease. Both conserved end residues are part of each CDR3. The D gene is left open where the match is weak. Clone size is given for some rows only: seen once, a few or many times, or a class if the clone is expanded.

-,TRBD2,TRBJ2-7,TRBV5-1,TGCGCCAGCAATCCGGGACTAGCGGGAGGGCAAGGCGAGCAGTACTTC,CASNPGLAGGQGEQYF
few,TRBD1,TRBJ1-5,TRBV18,TGTGCCAGCTCACCACAGGGGGCATTAGGTCAGCCCCAGCATTTT,CASSPQGALGQPQHF
-,-,TRBJ1-2,TRBV2,TGTGCCAGCACACTCGACTGGAACTATGGCTACACCTTC,CASTLDWNYGYTF
-,-,TRBJ1-5,TRBV7-2,TGTGCCAGCAGCTTGGTTCCGACTGATCAGCCCCAGCATTTT,CASSLVPTDQPQHF
-,TRBD2,TRBJ2-3,TRBV29-1,TGCAGCGTTGAGTCTAGCGGGGGTAACACAGATACGCAGTATTTT,CSVESSGGNTDTQYF
-,-,TRBJ1-3,TRBV19,TGTGCCAGTAGCTATTCGGGAGCAAAGGGAAACACCATATATTTT,CASSYSGAKGNTIYF
once,-,TRBJ2-5,TRBV5-1,TGCGCCAGCAGTAGTAGCCGGGAGACCCAGTACTTC,CASSSSRETQYF
-,TRBD1,TRBJ2-5,TRBV24-1,TGTGCCACCAGTGATACTAAGACAGGGATGAAGACCCAGTACTTC,CATSDTKTGMKTQYF
-,TRBD1,TRBJ2-3,TRBV7-2,TGTGCCAGCAGCTTAGGGGGACAGGGGGCATGGGATACGCAGTATTTT,CASSLGGQGAWDTQYF
few,TRBD1,TRBJ2-7,TRBV28,TGTGCCAGCAGTTTAATCCGGCACAGGGGCCGTGAGCAGTACTTC,CASSLIRHRGREQYF
-,TRBD2,TRBJ2-6,TRBV5-8,TGTGCCAGCAGCATAAGGGGAGGGGTTTCTGGGGCCAACGTCCTGACTTTC,CASSIRGGVSGANVLTF
few,-,TRBJ1-5,TRBV4-1,TGCGCCAGCAGCCAAGGACAGTTAGGGAGCAATCAGCCCCAGCATTTT,CASSQGQLGSNQPQHF
-,-,TRBJ2-7,TRBV7-2,TGTGCCAGCAGCCGGAAATTATCCGCCCTAGCCTCCTACGAGCAGTACTTC,CASSRKLSALASYEQYF
-,TRBD2,TRBJ2-2,TRBV5-4,TGTGCCAGCAGCTTCGCCTTGCGGGGGGCCGCCACCGGGGAGCTGTTTTTT,CASSFALRGAATGELFF
-,TRBD1,TRBJ2-7,TRBV7-8,TGTGCCAGCAGCTTAGTAGGACAGGGACCCTACGAGCAGTACTTC,CASSLVGQGPYEQYF
-,TRBD1,TRBJ1-5,TRBV28,TGTGCCAGCAGCCCCGCGAGGGGGCAGGTTCAGCCCCAGCATTTT,CASSPARGQVQPQHF
-,-,TRBJ2-1,TRBV5-4,TGTGCCAGCAGCTTCGATCAGGGCTCCTACAATGAGCAGTTCTTC,CASSFDQGSYNEQFF